This T cell receptor (beta chain) is from a study of blood T cell repertoires in COVID-19 (TCRdb year 2020). For context, the study as a whole: Samples covering the acute and convalescent phases of COVID-19 were provided by collaborators in the United States, Italy and Spain. Deeply sampled blood TCRbeta repertoires from subjects exposed to, actively infected with, or recovered from COVID-19 were included in the dataset. The prospective study material was composed of cDNA or gDNA derived from T cells, B-cell-depleted T cells, or PBMCs. HLA class I and class II types, where available, came from metadata supplied by the sample provider rather than from assay-based typing. The samples were drawn from the first 160 participants of the ongoing ImmuneRACE study and from under 1,500 subjects provided by 6 global collaborators. The sample metadata nearly always contained a de-identified subject ID, COVID-19 status, age in years and sex. The repertoires were released in a freely available public database meant as a resource for research on the immune response to SARS-CoV-2.

Overall results and qualifications from the work: Clinical and demographic metadata were provided uncurated, with the amount varying by source and participant.

Turning to this clone: It has no known antigen specificity. Base qualities are not recorded, but no much larger clone differs from it by a single base.

Spanning cysteine to phenylalanine, the CDR3 consists of 16 amino acids. Solely the CDR3 DNA is kept, with 48 bases framed from the first base. Trimming accounts for 6 bases at V and 2 bases at J, while the number of junction bases matched to no gene is 5. The germline V gene (reference sequence) specifies MNHEY as CDR1 and SMNVEV as CDR2. The collaborating institutions used their own protocols to collect whole blood in K2EDTA tubes. For TCRbeta analysis, collaborator samples were shipped as frozen whole blood, as isolated PBMCs, or as DNA extracted from either sample type. TCRbeta CDR3 regions were amplified from genomic DNA by means of the immunoSEQ Assay, a bias-controlled multiplex PCR. From the authors' description of their analysis: The number of nucleated cells in each sample was estimated from the amplification of reference gene primers within the assay. To quantify the absolute abundance of each unique TCRbeta CDR3 rearrangement, sequence reads were collapsed and filtered. For each sample, productive Simpson clonality was calculated as the square root of Simpson's diversity index across productive rearrangements. The table comes from immuneACCESS by way of TCRdb, which keeps in-frame sequences with V and J called. Part of the clones is missing from these tables; in studies checked, under half for an unresolved V gene and the rest for unknown reasons. V, J and clone size reflect that table, while D and trimming were determined from the DNA. This sample lists 130,000 to 150,000 clones; approximately 79% were detected once. The top ten hold approximately 8% of the sample.

This TCR derives from a man between 50 and 59 years old with active or convalescent COVID-19. Sequencing was done on a sample of peripheral blood. The chain links TRBV27 with TRBJ2-3; TRBD2 agrees with 13 junctional bases. The DNA is as follows: TGTGCCAGCAGCCTCGGACTAGCGGGAGCCACAGATACGCAGTATTTT. It specifies CASSLGLAGATDTQYF.